The entry that follows covers one TCR beta chain sequence. The specificity of this receptor is unknown. No clone much larger than this one lies a single base away; base qualities are absent. Libraries were built with the immunoSEQ multiplex PCR assay. For the multiplex PCR, a mixture combining 60 forward primers for TCR Vbeta segments and 13 reverse primers for TCR Jbeta segments was used. A multiplex PCR assay on genomic DNA amplified the CDR3 region of rearranged TCR beta genes. The Illumina HiSeq System was used to sequence the amplified TCR beta libraries as 87-base-pair reads. Processing in the source paper ran as follows. In a later analysis, around 80 million unique TCR beta chains were counted across the approximately 670 repertoires, and roughly 10 million of these chains were shared by at least two donors. Raw reads were error-corrected and collapsed into unique sequences with a nearest-neighbor algorithm that merged closely related sequences to remove PCR and sequencing errors. CDR3 sequences were aligned to IMGT reference sequences to assign V, D and J gene segments. For a sequence to be retained, a match of at least six nucleotides to both a V gene segment and a J gene segment was required. A rearrangement was called productive if the CDR3 had no stop codons and remained in frame with V and J, and every other rearrangement was called non-productive. Following IMGT convention, CDR3 was defined as the stretch from the second conserved V-encoded cysteine to the conserved J-encoded phenylalanine. In an earlier analysis of around 600 of the donors, sequences lacking an unambiguous match to a single V gene segment were excluded. In an earlier analysis of approximately 550 of the donors, V segments were called functional above 56.7% productive rearrangements and were called segregating when the between-donor standard deviation exceeded 5%. A statistical classification framework was developed to diagnose cytomegalovirus status using the catalog of TCR beta chain sequences. In a later analysis, TCR nucleotide sequences were compared against IMGT/GENE-DB human TR gene sequences so that V and J genes could be assigned. A later analysis assigned CDR3 sequences and most-parsimonious VDJ recombination scenarios with the TCRdist pipeline. In a later analysis, each TCR beta chain was defined by its CDR3 amino acid sequence together with its V-gene family, and reads lacking a unique V-gene family were excluded. To address suspected cross-contamination and a sequencing artifact, a later analysis removed 450 to 700 highly shared, low-generation-probability nucleotide sequences. In a later analysis, a clonal expansion index for each public chain was calculated from normalized within-repertoire ranks of inferred template counts. Generation probabilities in a later analysis came from a VDJ recombination model fitted to out-of-frame rearrangements, and those results were checked against IGoR. Hypergeometric tests were used in a later analysis to score TCR-TCR, TCR-HLA and TCR-CMV co-occurrence, with a repertoire-size bias correction applied to the TCR pairs. In a later analysis, false discovery rates were estimated by permuting HLA or CMV assignments 20 times. In a later analysis, co-occurring TCRs were grouped using DBSCAN, and TCRdist sequence similarity was added for clustering within HLA-allele-positive subsets. For co-occurrence clustering, repertoires with fewer than 30,000 or more than 120,000 public chains were excluded, along with about five repertoires with anomalous nucleotide sharing. As stored in TCRdb, this immuneACCESS dataset retains in-frame rearrangements with V and J assigned. A fraction of the clones does not appear; measured against another copy, unresolved V genes explain less than half of the discrepancy, and the remainder lacks a known reason. V, J and clone size reflect that table, while D and trimming were determined from the DNA. This sample comprises around 200,000 clones, about 80% of them detected only once. The ten top clones hold about 6.1% of the sample.

The cohort comprised 666 healthy bone marrow donors. At the time of sampling, all cohort members were nominally healthy, though unrecorded immune exposures were likely present. The donor tested CMV seropositive, placing the donor among the 290 or so seropositive members of the cohort. Every donor gave a peripheral blood sample, and the peripheral blood mononuclear cells from that sample were used for TCR beta sequencing. Genomic DNA extraction from the blood cell samples was performed with the Qiagen DNeasy Blood Extraction Kit. The data were obtained in a study of cytomegalovirus exposure and HLA in healthy donors (dated by TCRdb to about 2017). Background on the whole study: An earlier analysis of some 600 of the donors reported 250 to 300 Gb of sequence data and about 120 million unique TCR beta sequences obtained from roughly 180 million T cells. Approximately 310 gigabases of sequencing data and 91 million or so unique TCR sequences made up an early release that covered approximately 620 HLA-typed donors. Of the roughly 400 genotyped donors, around 81% fell in the genetic ancestry cluster associated with self-reported Caucasian donors. The study aimed to test whether signatures of past pathogen exposure could be identified by cataloging public T cell receptors. The study used immunosequencing to profile the T cell repertoires of under 700 subjects and linked those repertoires to cytomegalovirus serostatus. Along with the approximately 650-subject first cohort, a separate validation cohort of about 110 different subjects was used. To predict cytomegalovirus infection status, the study brought together high-throughput TCR immunosequencing, statistical association of individual TCRs with disease status, and machine learning. To study patterns of TCR occurrence, a later analysis re-analyzed previously published TCR beta repertoires from hundreds of donors and added high-resolution HLA genotyping. Rather than drawing on any new phenotypic data, the later analysis identified candidate immune exposures from TCR beta sequences and the way those sequences occurred across donors. An earlier analysis of 500 to 650 of the donors applied high-throughput TCR beta sequencing to assess whether each TCR beta V gene segment acted as functional or pseudogenic. Alongside the repertoire data, information on donor age, sex, ethnicity and CMV serostatus was compiled. A later genetic analysis used genome-wide SNP genotypes for about 60% of the roughly 700 donors, treating that subset as a discovery cohort. Every repertoire in the discovery cohort had been generated on one and the same sequencing platform. Class I and class II HLA loci were covered by the typing at four-digit resolution. The number of typed donors differed by locus: roughly 629-630 for A, B, C, DRB1 and DQB1; 500 to 550 for DQA1; approximately 610 for DPA1; and roughly 470 for DPB1. Because of strong linkage in the cohort, a handful of DR-DQ haplotypes were treated as single units for association and clustering. Among a few hundred genotyped donors of the cohort, an average of roughly 240,000 unique TCR beta nucleotide sequences were sequenced per donor, around 20% of them non-productive.

Here is what the overall study found, with its caveats: An earlier analysis of approximately 590 of the donors showed that most TCR beta V segments appeared in productive rearrangements either about 87% or about 30% of the time, which broadly matched IMGT annotations. V-gene and J-gene trimming of TCR beta chains was associated with a missense DCLRE1C variant in a later genetic analysis, and the association was replicated in an independent cohort. Correlated functional status among segregating V segments might reflect linkage disequilibrium, but an unknown experimental factor could not be ruled out. Three of the identified cytomegalovirus-associated TCR beta chains were confirmed in vitro to be specific for cytomegalovirus antigens. Because HLA typing was unavailable for some donors at each locus, only the typed subset was used in association tests. In a later analysis, most CMV-associated TCR beta chains were found to appear HLA-restricted, with HLA associations seemingly driven largely by CMV exposure. CMV serostatus was the only immune exposure information available for the cohort. In a later analysis, TCR association rates were found to vary across HLA loci, with the most associated TCRs seen for DRB1 alleles and the fewest for HLA-C alleles. The study gave a list of under 200 TCR beta chains associated with cytomegalovirus. Most TCR sequences were seen in very few donors, while some public TCRs were found in many individuals. A cluster of highly shared sequence variants was judged likely to be a technical artifact of the sequencing pipeline. According to a later analysis, parvovirus B19, influenza, CMV and Epstein-Barr virus appeared linked to several top co-occurrence clusters. Compared with the roughly 700-donor mean, donors in an Asian-associated ancestry cluster had fewer N-insertions in productive TCRs, according to a later genetic analysis. The earlier analysis of some 560 of the donors excluded 15 to 20 rarely observed V segments, including chromosome 9 orphons, because counts were too low. A further reported finding was that TCR beta sequences accurately predicted the HLA-A and HLA-B alleles for most subjects in the first cohort. Compared with equally common non-associated chains, HLA-associated TCR beta chains in a later analysis were more clonally expanded and had lower generation probabilities. According to the authors, the approach could potentially be generalized to other disease states and immunological phenotypes. Sequencing depth was assumed to be roughly uniform across donors in the presence/absence analyses, though that assumption may not hold. Cytomegalovirus status was reported to be diagnosed by the classifier with high specificity and sensitivity in both the original and validation cohorts. This cohort had only TCR beta chains sequenced, and the lack of alpha or paired-chain data limited which features could be detected. Assigning TCR associations to individual alleles was difficult when HLA alleles, especially DR and DQ, strongly co-occurred. At a false discovery rate of 0.05, a later analysis linked 15,000 to 20,000 TCR beta sequences to specific HLA alleles.

The sequence came from a man aged 35-49 years in good health and CMV-seropositive. Sequencing was carried out using PBMCs.

This receptor carries the CDR3 CASSIDREGRMNTEAFF. DNA sequence: TGTGCCAGCAGTATTGACAGGGAAGGCCGTATGAACACTGAAGCTTTCTTT. The sequence links TRBV27 to TRBJ1-1; 7 central nucleotides agree with TRBD1. CDR1 and CDR2, per the germline V gene (reference sequence), are MNHEY and SMNVEV. V is pruned by 5 bases and J by 0 bases, leaving 12 bases of the junction without a gene match. The cysteine opens and the phenylalanine closes a CDR3 of 17 amino acids. Here the CDR3 DNA is all that survives: 51 bases in frame from base 1.